This T cell receptor (beta chain) stems from a study of shared clonotypes between healthy human individuals. Assay used: immunoSEQ multiplex PCR; TCRdb lists only in-frame clones, some missing. The table lists around 510,000 clones, roughly 72% of them singletons, with around 12% in the top ten. The CDR3 has 15 residues. V lost 1 base, J lost 5 bases, and 6 bases stayed unmatched. Germline CDR1 and CDR2: SGHRS and YFSETQ. General observations from the study: Apart from blood, nothing was sampled; tissue repertoires likely differ. Among donors, the sharing of clonotypes was expected to be influenced by sequencing depth.

As regards this clone: Its antigen remains unknown.

V is TRBV5-1 and J is TRBJ2-5, with 9 positions matching TRBD2. Sample: PBMCs. The clonotype comes from a woman aged 40-49 years in good health. Some clones in this sample may be carry-over from other donors' samples. The CDR3 DNA reads as TGCGCCAGCAGCTTGAGTAGCGGGAGTGCCGAGACCCAGTACTTC. Its translation is CASSLSSGSAETQYF.